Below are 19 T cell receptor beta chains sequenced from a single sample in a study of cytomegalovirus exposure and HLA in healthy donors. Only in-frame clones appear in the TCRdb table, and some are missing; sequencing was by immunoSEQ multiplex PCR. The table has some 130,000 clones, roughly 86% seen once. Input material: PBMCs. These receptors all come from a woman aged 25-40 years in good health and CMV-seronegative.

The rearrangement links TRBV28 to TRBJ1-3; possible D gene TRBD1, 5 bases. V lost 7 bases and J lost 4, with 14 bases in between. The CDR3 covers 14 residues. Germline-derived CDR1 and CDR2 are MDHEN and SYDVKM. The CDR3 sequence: CASTVEGPGNTIYF. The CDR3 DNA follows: TGTGCCAGCACCGTGGAGGGGCCCGGAAACACCATATATTTT.

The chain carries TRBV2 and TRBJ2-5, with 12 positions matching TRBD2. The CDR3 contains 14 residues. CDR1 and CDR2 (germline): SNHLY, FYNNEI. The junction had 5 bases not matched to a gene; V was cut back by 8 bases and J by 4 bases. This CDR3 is CASETSGGAETQYF. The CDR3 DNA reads TGTGCCAGCGAGACTAGCGGGGGAGCAGAGACCCAGTACTTC.

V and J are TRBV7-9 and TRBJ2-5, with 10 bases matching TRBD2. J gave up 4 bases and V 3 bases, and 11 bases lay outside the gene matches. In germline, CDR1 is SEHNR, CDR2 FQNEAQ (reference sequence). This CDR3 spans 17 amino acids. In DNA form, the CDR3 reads TGTGCCAGCAGCTTCGGGGAGCGGGGGGGCCCGGGAGAGACCCAGTACTTC. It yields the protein CASSFGERGGPGETQYF.

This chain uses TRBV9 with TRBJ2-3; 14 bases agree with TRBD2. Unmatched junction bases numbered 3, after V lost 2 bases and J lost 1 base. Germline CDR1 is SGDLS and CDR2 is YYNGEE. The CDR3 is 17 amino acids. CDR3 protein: CASSVLGLAGGTDTQYF. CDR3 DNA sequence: TGTGCCAGCAGCGTCCTGGGACTAGCGGGGGGCACAGATACGCAGTATTTT.

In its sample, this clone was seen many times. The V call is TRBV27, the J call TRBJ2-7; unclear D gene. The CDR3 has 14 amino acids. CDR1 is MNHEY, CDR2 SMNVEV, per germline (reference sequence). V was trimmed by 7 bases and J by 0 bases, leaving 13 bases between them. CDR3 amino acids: CASTPRSGSYEQYF. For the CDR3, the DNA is TGTGCCAGCACCCCCCGGTCAGGCTCCTACGAGCAGTACTTC.

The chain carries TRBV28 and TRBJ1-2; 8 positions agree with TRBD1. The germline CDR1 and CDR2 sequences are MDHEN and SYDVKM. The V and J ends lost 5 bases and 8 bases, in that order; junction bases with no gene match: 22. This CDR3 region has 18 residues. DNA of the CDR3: TGTGCCAGCAGTACCGCGCTAGACCGGAAAGACAGGGGAAAGGGCTACACCTTC. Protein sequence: CASSTALDRKDRGKGYTF.

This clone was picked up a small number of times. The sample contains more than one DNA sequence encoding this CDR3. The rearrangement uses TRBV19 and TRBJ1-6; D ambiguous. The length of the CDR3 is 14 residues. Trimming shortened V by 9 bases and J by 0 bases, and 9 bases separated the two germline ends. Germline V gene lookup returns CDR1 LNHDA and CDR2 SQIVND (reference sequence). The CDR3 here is CASRQSSYNSPLHF. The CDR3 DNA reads TGTGCCAGCAGGCAATCCTCCTATAATTCACCCCTCCACTTT.

The CDR3 region is CASAQGYNSPLHF. CDR3 DNA: TGTGCCAGCGCGCAGGGCTATAATTCACCCCTCCACTTT. The chain is built from TRBV2 and TRBJ1-6, with a possible D match to TRBD1 (5 bases). CDR1 is SNHLY, CDR2 FYNNEI, per germline. V lost 8 bases and J 3 bases, leaving 8 bases between the germline ends. The CDR3 is made up of 13 amino acids.

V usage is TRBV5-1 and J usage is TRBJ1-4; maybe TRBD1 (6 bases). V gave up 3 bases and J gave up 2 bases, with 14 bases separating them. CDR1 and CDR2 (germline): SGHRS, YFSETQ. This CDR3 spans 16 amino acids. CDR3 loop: CASSYLTGSTNEKLFF. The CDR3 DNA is TGCGCCAGCAGCTACCTAACAGGGAGCACTAATGAAAAACTGTTTTTT.

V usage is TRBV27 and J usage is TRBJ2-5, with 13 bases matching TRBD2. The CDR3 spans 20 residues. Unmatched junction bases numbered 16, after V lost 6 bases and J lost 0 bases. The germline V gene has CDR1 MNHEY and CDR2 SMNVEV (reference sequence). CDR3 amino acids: CASRPPGQEGLAGYQETQYF. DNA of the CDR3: TGTGCCAGCAGGCCACCGGGACAGGAGGGACTAGCGGGATACCAAGAGACCCAGTACTTC.

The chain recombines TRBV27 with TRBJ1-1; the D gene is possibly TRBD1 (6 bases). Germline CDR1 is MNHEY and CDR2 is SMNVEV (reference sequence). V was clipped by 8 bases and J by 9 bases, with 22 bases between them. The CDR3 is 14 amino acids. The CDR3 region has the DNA TGTGCCAGCCGAAAACAGGGAAGTCCTCTGAAAGCTTTCTTT. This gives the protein CASRKQGSPLKAFF.

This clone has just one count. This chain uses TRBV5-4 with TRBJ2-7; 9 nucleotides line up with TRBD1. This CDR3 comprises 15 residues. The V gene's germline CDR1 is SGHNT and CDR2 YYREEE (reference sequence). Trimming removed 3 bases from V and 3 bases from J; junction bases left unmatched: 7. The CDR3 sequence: CASSSSGTGNYEQYF. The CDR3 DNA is TGTGCCAGCAGCTCTTCCGGGACAGGGAACTACGAGCAGTACTTC.

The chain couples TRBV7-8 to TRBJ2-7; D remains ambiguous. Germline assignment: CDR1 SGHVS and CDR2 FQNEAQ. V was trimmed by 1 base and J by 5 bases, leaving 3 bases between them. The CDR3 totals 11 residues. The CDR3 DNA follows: TGTGCCAGCAGCTTAGATAACGAGCAGTACTTC. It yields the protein CASSLDNEQYF.

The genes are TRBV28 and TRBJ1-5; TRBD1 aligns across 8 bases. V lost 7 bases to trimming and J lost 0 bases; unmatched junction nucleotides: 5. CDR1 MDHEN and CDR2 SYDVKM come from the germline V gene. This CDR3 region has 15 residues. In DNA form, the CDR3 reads TGTGCCAGCAACAGGGGGGGGTATAGCAATCAGCCCCAGCATTTT. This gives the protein CASNRGGYSNQPQHF.

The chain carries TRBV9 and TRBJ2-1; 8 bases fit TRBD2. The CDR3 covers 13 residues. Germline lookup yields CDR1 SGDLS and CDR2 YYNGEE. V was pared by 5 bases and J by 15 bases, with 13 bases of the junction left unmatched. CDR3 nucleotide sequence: TGTGCCAGCAGTCCATCGGCGGGGGGCGGTCTGTTCTTC. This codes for CASSPSAGGGLFF.

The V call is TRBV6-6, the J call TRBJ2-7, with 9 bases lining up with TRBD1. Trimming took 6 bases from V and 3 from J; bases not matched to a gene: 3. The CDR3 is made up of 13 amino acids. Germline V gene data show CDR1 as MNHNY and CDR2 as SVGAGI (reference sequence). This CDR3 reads CASRKTGGYEQYF. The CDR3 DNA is TGTGCCAGCAGGAAGACAGGGGGCTACGAGCAGTACTTC.

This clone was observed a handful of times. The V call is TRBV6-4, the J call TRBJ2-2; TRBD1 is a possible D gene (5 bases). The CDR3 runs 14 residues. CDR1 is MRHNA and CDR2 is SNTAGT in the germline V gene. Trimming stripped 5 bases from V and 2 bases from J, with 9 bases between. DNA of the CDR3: TGTGCCAGCAGTAAGGACACTAACACCGGGGAGCTGTTTTTT. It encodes CASSKDTNTGELFF.

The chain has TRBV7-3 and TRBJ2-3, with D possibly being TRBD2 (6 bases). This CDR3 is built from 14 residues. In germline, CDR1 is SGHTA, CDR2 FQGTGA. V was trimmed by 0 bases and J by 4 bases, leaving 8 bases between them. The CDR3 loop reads CASSLTGGADTQYF. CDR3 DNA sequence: TGTGCCAGCAGCTTAACGGGCGGGGCAGATACGCAGTATTTT.

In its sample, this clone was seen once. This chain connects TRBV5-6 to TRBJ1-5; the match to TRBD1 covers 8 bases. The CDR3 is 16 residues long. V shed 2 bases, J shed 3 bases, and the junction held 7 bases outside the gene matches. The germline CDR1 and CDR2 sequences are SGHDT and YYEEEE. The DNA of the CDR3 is TGTGCCAGCAGCTTTATGAACAGGGGGAACAATCAGCCCCAGCATTTT. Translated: CASSFMNRGNNQPQHF.